One sample yielded the 28 T cell receptor beta chains listed below, sequenced in a study of T cells in Graves' hyperthyroidism and ophthalmopathy. Using RNA transcripts as the source, TCR beta CDR3 regions were amplified. During a first-round RT-PCR of the TCR CDR3, the HTBI primer set was used. TCRdb re-called the multiplex PCR reads with MiXCR, one entry per CDR3 protein. The data show 500,000 to 650,000 distinct CDR3 sequences, 46% seen once. Sequencing was performed on peripheral blood or thyroid tissue (not recorded which). The receptors were sampled from an adult woman with Graves' disease, either hyperthyroidism or ophthalmopathy (not recorded which).

Notes on this clonotype: This sequence may be a read error, since a much larger clone differs from it by one base. The V and J genes are TRBV6-1 and TRBJ1-1; the D is unclear. The CDR3 is 12 residues long. The V gene's germline CDR1 is MNHNS and CDR2 SASEGT. Trimming shortened V by 6 bases and J by 3 bases, and 8 bases separated the two germline ends. The CDR3 protein is CASRIYDTEAFF. DNA for the CDR3: TGTGCCAGCAGGATATATGACACTGAAGCTTTCTTT.

At least ten counts were recorded for this clonotype. The rearrangement links TRBV2 to TRBJ1-4; TRBD1 agrees at 9 bases. From germline, CDR1 is SNHLY and CDR2 FYNNEI. The CDR3 covers 15 residues. The J segment lost 6 bases and the V segment lost 6 bases, leaving 8 bases of the junction unmatched. This CDR3 reads CASSSTGGIDEKLFF. CDR3 coding DNA: TGTGCCAGCAGCTCAACAGGGGGCATAGATGAAAAACTGTTTTTT.

This clonotype was seen only a few times. The chain carries TRBV2 and TRBJ1-1; TRBD1 might be the D (6 bases). V was pared by 5 bases and J by 5 bases, with 9 bases between. The CDR3 contains 12 residues. The V gene's germline CDR1 is SNHLY and CDR2 FYNNEI. The CDR3 nucleotides are TGTGCCAGCAGTAACAGGGTTACTGAAGCTTTCTTT. Residues: CASSNRVTEAFF. Supplemented by reference TRBV2 and TRBJ1-1, the full variable domain reads EPEVTQTPSHQVTQMGQEVILRCVPISNHLYFYWYRQILGQKVEFLVSFYNNEISEKSEIFDDQFSVERPDGSNFTLKIRSTKLEDSAMYFCASSNRVTEAFFGQGTRLTVV.

The chain has TRBV20-1 and TRBJ2-5; 16 positions agree with TRBD2. V gave up 4 bases and J gave up 6 bases; unmatched junction bases: 20. This CDR3 has 20 amino acids. Germline assignment: CDR1 DFQATT and CDR2 SNEGSKA (reference sequence). The CDR3 loop reads CSAMGLDSGLAGGRGKTQYF. CDR3 nucleotides: TGCAGTGCTATGGGCCTAGATTCGGGACTAGCGGGAGGGAGGGGGAAGACCCAGTACTTC.

The chain has TRBV29-1 and TRBJ1-2; 7 nucleotides match TRBD1. The J segment lost 4 bases and the V segment lost 4 bases, leaving 3 bases of the junction unmatched. This CDR3 has 12 residues. Germline values: CDR1 SQVTM, CDR2 ANQGSEA. The CDR3 loop reads CSVVAGGYGYTF. The CDR3 bases are TGCAGCGTTGTAGCAGGGGGCTATGGCTACACCTTC.

This clonotype came up a few times. The chain recombines TRBV6-1 with TRBJ2-2; the D call may be TRBD1 or TRBD2 (5 bases each). Trimming left V 2 bases short and J 6 bases short, with 13 bases between. This CDR3 region has 15 residues. Germline V gene sequence: CDR1 MNHNS, CDR2 SASEGT. The CDR3 nucleotides are TGTGCCAGCAGTGAATCACCAGGGAGTTCCGGGGAGCTGTTTTTT. Translation gives CASSESPGSSGELFF.

The chain carries TRBV20-1 and TRBJ1-6; weak D call: TRBD1 (6 bases). Germline CDR1 reads DFQATT; CDR2 reads SNEGSKA (reference sequence). V lost 0 bases, J lost 5 bases, and 8 bases lay in between. The CDR3 contains 14 residues. The CDR3 here is CSARENRDNSPLHF. The CDR3 DNA follows: TGCAGTGCTAGAGAAAACAGGGATAATTCACCCCTCCACTTT.

This rearrangement joins TRBV20-1 to TRBJ1-2; D is possibly TRBD1 (5 bases). V gave up 0 bases and J gave up 8 bases, with 25 bases separating them. This CDR3 region has 17 residues. Germline V gives CDR1 DFQATT, CDR2 SNEGSKA (reference sequence). The DNA of the CDR3 is TGCAGTGCTAGAGATGTGAGTGACACTTCCGGGGACGACGGCTACACCTTC. This translates into CSARDVSDTSGDDGYTF.

This chain connects TRBV2 to TRBJ2-5; D not certain. From germline, CDR1 is SNHLY and CDR2 FYNNEI. There are 11 residues in the CDR3. V lost 9 bases and J 5 bases, leaving 10 bases between the germline ends. Written as DNA, the CDR3 is TGTGCCAGAAGAGTTTTGGAGACCCAGTACTTC. This gives the protein CARRVLETQYF.

The gene calls are TRBV6-5 and TRBJ2-2; 9 bases fit TRBD2. Germline assignment: CDR1 MNHEY and CDR2 SVGAGI. The CDR3 spans 15 residues. V lost 6 bases, J lost 6 bases, and 8 bases stayed unmatched. CDR3 in DNA: TGTGCCAGCAGCCCCCGGGGACTAGCCTCCGGGGAGCTGTTTTTT. Amino acids: CASSPRGLASGELFF.

Worth noting for this clonotype: A much more abundant neighbour one base away suggests this may be a read error. DNA of the CDR3: TGTGCCAGCAGTCGTACCGGACAGGGCCCCTACGGGCAGTACTTC. Its protein product is CASSRTGQGPYGQYF. The rearrangement joins TRBV7-9 to TRBJ2-7; 8 bases match TRBD1. The germline gives CDR1 SEHNR, CDR2 FQNEAQ (reference sequence). The CDR3 is made up of 15 amino acids.

This clonotype was counted many times. This chain joins TRBV14 and TRBJ2-5; TRBD1 aligns across 9 bases. Germline CDR1 reads SGHDN; CDR2 reads FVKESK. The CDR3 covers 17 residues. The V gene end was trimmed by 0 bases and the J gene end by 1 base; junction bases not matched to a gene: 6. CDR3 in DNA: TGTGCCAGCAGCCAAGAGGGACAGGGAAAACGCCAAGAGACCCAGTACTTC. Translated, it gives CASSQEGQGKRQETQYF. Filled out from reference TRBV14 and TRBJ2-5, the complete variable domain reads EAGVTQFPSHSVIEKGQTVTLRCDPISGHDNLYWYRRVMGKEIKFLLHFVKESKQDESGMPNNRFLAERTGGTYSTLKVQPAELEDSGVYFCASSQEGQGKRQETQYFGPGTRLLVL.

This clonotype was recorded at least ten times. The CDR3 loop reads CASSLSWDPGNTIYF. In DNA, the CDR3 is TGTGCCAGCAGCTTATCGTGGGATCCGGGAAACACCATATATTTT. The J gene is TRBJ1-3, the V gene TRBV7-2; D not resolved. The CDR3 has 15 residues. Trimming took 2 bases from V and 4 from J, leaving 12 bases between them. Germline assignment: CDR1 SGHTA and CDR2 FQGNSA. The whole variable domain, filled in from reference TRBV7-2 and TRBJ1-3, reads GAGVSQSPSNKVTEKGKDVELRCDPISGHTALYWYRQSLGQGLEFLIYFQGNSAPDKSGLPSDRFSAERTGGSVSTLTIQRTQQEDSAVYLCASSLSWDPGNTIYFGEGSWLTVV.

This clonotype was counted between two and nine times. This chain uses TRBV5-4 with TRBJ1-4, with no clear D. Germline assignment: CDR1 SGHNT and CDR2 YYREEE (reference sequence). The length of the CDR3 is 15 residues. Trimming left V 0 bases short and J 1 base short, with 7 bases between. The chain's CDR3 is CASSLAAGTNEKLFF. Here the CDR3 DNA reads TGTGCCAGCAGCTTGGCAGCCGGAACTAATGAAAAACTGTTTTTT.

The V and J genes are TRBV7-2 and TRBJ1-2; D unresolved. The germline V and J ends were trimmed by 6 bases and 4 bases, with 12 bases remaining between them. CDR3 length equals 13 residues. CDR1 is SGHTA, CDR2 FQGNSA, per germline. CDR3 sequence (DNA): TGTGCCAGCAGACTAAGTAGCTCCTATGGCTACACCTTC. Translating gives CASRLSSSYGYTF.

The rearrangement links TRBV9 to TRBJ2-1; 7 bases fit TRBD1. The CDR3 contains 16 residues. Germline trimming cut 5 bases from V and 2 bases from J; bases unmatched to any gene: 10. The V gene's germline CDR1 is SGDLS and CDR2 YYNGEE. CDR3 protein: CASSERGDSTYNEQFF. In DNA, the CDR3 is TGTGCCAGCAGTGAACGAGGGGACAGTACCTACAATGAGCAGTTCTTC.

V usage is TRBV4-3 and J usage is TRBJ1-5; 9 bases fit TRBD1. The germline V gene encodes CDR1 LGHNA and CDR2 YSLEER. The CDR3 has 14 residues. V trimming: 2 bases; J trimming: 7 bases; junction bases outside the gene matches: 3. The CDR3 DNA reads TGCGCCAGCAGCCAAACAGGGGGCGTGCAGCCCCAGCATTTT. Its translation: CASSQTGGVQPQHF.

This chain uses TRBV10-2 with TRBJ2-7; the D gene is possibly TRBD1 (6 bases). Between the trimmed V and J ends, which lost 2 bases and 3 bases, there was a span of 17 bases. CDR1 and CDR2 (germline): WSHSY, SAAADI. This CDR3 has 16 amino acids. The chain's CDR3 is CASSEPDSLLNYEQYF. CDR3 DNA: TGCGCCAGCAGTGAGCCGGACAGTCTTTTAAACTACGAGCAGTACTTC.

In regard to this clonotype: Just one base apart from a much larger clone, this may be a read error. The chain recombines TRBV14 with TRBJ2-7; D is unresolved. Germline V gives CDR1 SGHDN, CDR2 FVKESK. The CDR3 has 13 amino acids. The V end lost 4 bases, the J end lost 6 bases, and 13 bases lay between the germline ends. CDR3 amino acids: CASSPDIIREQYF. The CDR3 DNA is TGTGCCAGCAGCCCAGATATTATTCGCGAGCAGTACTTC. The full variable domain, completed using reference TRBV14 and TRBJ2-7, is EAGVTQFPSHSVIEKGQTVTLRCDPISGHDNLYWYRRVMGKEIKFLLHFVKESKQDESGMPNNRFLAERTGGTYSTLKVQPAELEDSGVYFCASSPDIIREQYFGPGTRLTVT.

This clonotype was seen just once. The chain is built from TRBV7-9 and TRBJ2-2; possible D gene TRBD1, 6 bases. V lost 2 bases and J lost 1, with 8 bases in between. There are 15 residues in the CDR3. CDR1 SEHNR and CDR2 FQNEAQ come from the germline V gene (reference sequence). This CDR3 reads CASSLIGGNTGELFF. CDR3 nucleotides: TGTGCCAGCAGCTTAATAGGGGGGAACACCGGGGAGCTGTTTTTT.

This clonotype was picked up a small number of times. This chain joins TRBV20-1 and TRBJ1-4; D perhaps matches TRBD1 (5 bases). Germline values: CDR1 DFQATT, CDR2 SNEGSKA (reference sequence). CDR3 length: 13 amino acids. V lost 2 bases and J 7 bases, leaving 11 bases between the germline ends. The chain's CDR3 is CSARNTGTEKLFF. CDR3 in DNA: TGCAGTGCTAGAAATACAGGAACTGAAAAACTGTTTTTT.

The chain combines TRBV20-1 with TRBJ2-3, with TRBD2 as a possible D gene (6 bases). Germline CDR1 and CDR2: DFQATT and SNEGSKA (reference sequence). This CDR3 is built from 16 residues. V lost 4 bases and J lost 2, with 19 bases in between. The CDR3 sequence is CSAKPLADPNTDTQYF. The CDR3 DNA follows: TGCAGTGCTAAACCGTTAGCGGACCCTAACACAGATACGCAGTATTTT.

V and J are TRBV7-9 and TRBJ2-7; D might be TRBD2 (5 bases). V was trimmed by 3 bases and J by 0 bases, leaving 12 bases between them. The CDR3 has 15 amino acids. Germline assignment: CDR1 SEHNR and CDR2 FQNEAQ (reference sequence). CDR3 nucleotide sequence: TGTGCCAGCAGCTTCCAGCATGGGAGCTCCTACGAGCAGTACTTC. Translation gives CASSFQHGSSYEQYF.

This CDR3 reads CASRQSGSTGANYGYTF. CDR3 nucleotides: TGTGCCAGCAGGCAGAGCGGGAGTACCGGGGCTAACTATGGCTACACCTTC. V is TRBV7-2 and J is TRBJ1-2; D not resolved. With 6 bases removed from V and 0 bases from J, the gap between germline ends came to 20 bases. The CDR3 length is 17 residues. Germline V gene sequence: CDR1 SGHTA, CDR2 FQGNSA.

The gene calls are TRBV11-2 and TRBJ1-4, with 8 bases aligning to TRBD1. CDR1 is SGHAT, CDR2 FQNNGV, per germline. This CDR3 has 16 residues. With 7 bases clipped from V and 8 bases from J, the junction kept 15 bases outside the gene matches. This chain's CDR3 is CASMRTGIGLEEKLFF. CDR3 in DNA: TGTGCCAGCATGCGGACAGGGATCGGGCTGGAAGAAAAACTGTTTTTT.

The chain employs TRBV29-1 and TRBJ2-5, with D perhaps TRBD1 (6 bases). V lost 5 bases, J lost 4 bases, and 17 bases lay in between. The CDR3 runs to 14 residues. Per germline, CDR1 SQVTM and CDR2 ANQGSEA. This CDR3 is CSVLAGDGSETQYF. The CDR3 nucleotides are TGCAGCGTTCTGGCAGGGGATGGCTCAGAGACCCAGTACTTC.

This clonotype was counted a few times. The chain recombines TRBV29-1 with TRBJ2-2, with a possible D match to TRBD2 (6 bases). The CDR3 totals 14 residues. Trimming pared 3 bases from V and 0 bases from J, leaving 8 bases between. The germline V gene encodes CDR1 SQVTM and CDR2 ANQGSEA. CDR3 region: CSVERGANTGELFF. In DNA, the CDR3 is TGCAGCGTTGAGCGGGGAGCGAACACCGGGGAGCTGTTTTTT.

This chain joins TRBV20-1 and TRBJ1-2, with 8 bases aligning to TRBD1. V dropped 1 base and J dropped 5; count of bases not matched to a gene: 6. The CDR3 covers 14 residues. Germline V gene lookup returns CDR1 DFQATT and CDR2 SNEGSKA (reference sequence). The DNA of the CDR3 is TGCAGTGCTAGAGTCACAGGGGGAGGGTATGGCTACACCTTC. This sequence encodes CSARVTGGGYGYTF.